This T cell receptor (beta chain) was captured in a study of OX40 agonist ivuxolimab in advanced cancers. Study-wide background: A mean age of about 59 years, range about 23 to 80, was recorded, and around 85% were male. Whole-study results and caveats: Among T cells, CD8+ cells averaged more expanded clones than CD4+ cells.

Germline CDR1 SGHAT, CDR2 FQNNGV. Trimming cost V 7 bases and J 7 bases, with 19 bases left between them. This CDR3 is 14 amino acids long. On this clone: Its specificity is unknown.

Baseline, cycle 4 day 1, and cycle 7 day 1 were the blood sampling points. Sequencing was performed with immunoSEQ multiplex PCR; in TCRdb, only in-frame clones are kept and a portion is missing. Among roughly 60,000 clones listed, 91% were seen once. The specimen comprised CD4+ or CD8+ T cells sorted from blood, sampled in a trial of the OX40 agonist ivuxolimab. The receptor was derived from an adult with an advanced solid tumor such as melanoma, head and neck, liver or kidney cancer. The V gene is TRBV11-2, the J gene TRBJ1-2; D is unresolved. CDR3 coding DNA: TGTGCCAGCACCCAGCGACGGTCTGGTGTTGGCTACACCTTC. It codes for CASTQRRSGVGYTF.